This T cell receptor (beta chain) was profiled in a study of cytotoxic CD8 clonotypes in ibrutinib-treated CLL. Whole-study context: After a median around 13 months on treatment (6 to 36), response samples were drawn. Regarding the study as a whole: Having risen at ibrutinib response, clonality had fallen back toward baseline by progression.

With regard to this clone: What it recognizes is unknown.

The planned depth of sequencing spanned 1 in 200,000 to 1 in 1 million T cells. The repertoire was sequenced with immunoSEQ multiplex PCR; TCRdb's copy has only in-frame clones and lacks some. The profile shows fewer than 300,000 clones, roughly 76% of them singletons. Per the germline V gene, CDR1 is MNHNY and CDR2 is SVGAGI (reference sequence). The J segment lost 3 bases and the V segment lost 8 bases, leaving 2 bases of the junction unmatched. The CDR3 length is 12 residues. Sequencing used PBMCs, obtained at disease progression, from a patient treated with ibrutinib. This sequence joins TRBV6-6 and TRBJ2-7, with 9 bases lining up with TRBD1. The clonotype was recovered from a human donor with chronic lymphocytic leukemia. The chain's CDR3 is CASETGGYEQYF. DNA of the CDR3: TGTGCCAGCGAGACAGGGGGCTACGAGCAGTACTTC.